This TCR beta chain stems from a study of regulatory T cells in long-lasting Graves disease. The time point: newly diagnosed GD, antithyroid drugs for less than 3 months. From RNA extracted from PBMCs, the TCR library was made. Overall study findings and caveats: Small sample size may have lowered accuracy. TRBV28 was favored in persistent disease, as were TRBJ1-2 and TRBJ2-5. The study found lower TCR diversity in persistent Graves' patients than in newly diagnosed ones.

Relying on iRepertoire HTBI primers and Arm-PCR of CDR3 regions, the team built TCR beta libraries. TCRdb passed the multiplex PCR reads through MiXCR, listing each CDR3 protein once. The sample includes some 490,000 distinct CDR3 sequences, 12% of them seen just once. CDR1 is DFQATT, CDR2 SNEGSKA, per germline (reference sequence). V lost 4 bases to trimming and J lost 6 bases; unmatched junction nucleotides: 9. The CDR3 has 14 residues. This clonotype was picked up many times. The antigen is undetermined. This sample also appeared in a second study, on T cells in Graves' hyperthyroidism and ophthalmopathy. That study reports: Using the HTBI primer set, a first-round RT-PCR was run on the TCR CDR3.

The specimen comprised peripheral blood mononuclear cells (PBMCs), sampled at new diagnosis, from a patient treated with antithyroid drugs. The receptor was isolated from a woman aged 30 to 39 with Graves disease. The rearrangement links TRBV20-1 to TRBJ2-7; 10 nucleotides line up with TRBD2. The CDR3 protein is CSATGLAETREQYF. The CDR3, as DNA: TGCAGTGCTACCGGACTAGCGGAGACACGCGAGCAGTACTTC.